The clone carrying this TCR beta chain appeared a single time. Its antigen is undetermined. This record belongs to a study of shared clonotypes between healthy human individuals. Broader study findings: Rarefaction indicated that sorted-subset sequencing remained incomplete although depth was large. The study found lower generation probabilities in non-shared clonotypes than in those shared by all four donors.

With 0 bases removed from V and 7 bases from J, the gap between germline ends came to 13 bases. CDR1 MNHEY and CDR2 SMNVEV come from the germline V gene (reference sequence). The CDR3 covers 14 residues. Terminally differentiated effector memory CD45RA+ cells were excluded from the naive CD8 cells, which were CD45RO-negative and positively selected for CCR7. Per the original methods: With immunoSEQ giving junction-only sequences and no quality scores, filtering differed. Libraries were prepared by immunoSEQ multiplex PCR; TCRdb keeps only in-frame clonotypes and omits some of them. The V and J calls and clone size come from that table; D and trimming were worked out from the DNA. The sample records more than 2 million clones, just over 90% being singletons.

This receptor was identified in a young man in good health. Some clones in this sample may be carry-over from other donors' samples. V and J are TRBV27 and TRBJ2-7; unclear D gene. Sequencing used naive CD8+ T cells from PBMCs. The CDR3 is CASSLSSSYGEQYF. The CDR3 nucleotides are TGTGCCAGCAGTTTATCGTCTTCCTACGGGGAGCAGTACTTC.